Below are 21 T cell receptor beta chains sequenced from a single sample in a study of vaccination effects on CD4 cells after COVID-19. Method: immunoSEQ multiplex PCR; TCRdb's copy keeps in-frame clones and lacks some. The sample has tens of thousands of clones, 65% to 80% seen once; the top ten hold approximately 10%. Viral peptide pools were used in the ViraFEST assay to expand antigen-specific CD4+ T cells, and sequencing came afterward. After less than 11 days in culture, the CD4+ T cells were isolated. None of these healthy vaccinees had been infected with SARS-CoV-2 before vaccination. Their target antigens are unknown. Sequences were derived from CD4+ T cells from PBMCs cultured with HCoV-NL63 spike peptides, sampled before COVID-19 vaccination. The receptors come from a human donor who received a COVID-19 vaccine.

This rearrangement joins TRBV18 to TRBJ2-1; D might be TRBD2 (6 bases). CDR3 size: 17 residues. The germline CDR1 and CDR2 sequences are KGHSH and LQKENI. Deletions cut 4 bases from V and 6 bases from J, with 22 bases between. CDR3: CASSLSRGLTLINEQFF. For the CDR3, the DNA is TGTGCCAGCTCACTTTCGCGTGGACTAACTCTAATCAATGAGCAGTTCTTC.

This chain uses TRBV18 with TRBJ2-4; the match to TRBD1 covers 9 bases. V lost 5 bases to trimming and J lost 1 base; unmatched junction nucleotides: 3. Germline V gene sequence: CDR1 KGHSH, CDR2 LQKENI. CDR3 length equals 15 residues. For the CDR3, the DNA is TGTGCCAGCTCATCACAGGGGGCGGCCAAAAACATTCAGTACTTC. It codes for CASSSQGAAKNIQYF.

The chain uses TRBV4-2 and TRBJ2-1, with 7 bases aligning to TRBD1. V lost 4 bases to trimming and J lost 5 bases; unmatched junction nucleotides: 8. Looked up from germline, CDR1 is LGHNA and CDR2 is YNFKEQ. The CDR3 contains 15 residues. The CDR3 loop is CASSPRQGRDNEQFF. DNA for the CDR3: TGTGCCAGCAGCCCCAGACAGGGTAGGGACAATGAGCAGTTCTTC.

The chain joins TRBV3-1 (or the pseudogene TRBV3-2) to TRBJ1-4; 7 nucleotides match TRBD1. V gave up 1 base and J gave up 7 bases; unmatched junction bases: 15. Germline CDR1 reads LGHDT; CDR2 reads YNNKEL (reference sequence). The CDR3 length is 18 residues. CDR3 sequence: CASSQATGLRDRGEKLFF. Written as DNA, the CDR3 is TGTGCCAGCAGCCAAGCAACAGGACTCCGGGACAGAGGTGAAAAACTGTTTTTT.

This rearrangement joins TRBV14 to TRBJ2-7, with D perhaps TRBD2 (5 bases). V shed 5 bases and J shed 2 bases, with 13 bases lying between them. Germline lookup yields CDR1 SGHDN and CDR2 FVKESK. The CDR3 extends over 14 amino acids. The CDR3 bases are TGTGCCAGCAGCACTACGCGGGTGGCCTACGAGCAGTACTTC. This codes for CASSTTRVAYEQYF.

The V call is TRBV29-1, the J call TRBJ2-7, with 12 nucleotides matching TRBD2. The germline gives CDR1 SQVTM, CDR2 ANQGSEA. This CDR3 is 12 amino acids long. V dropped 6 bases and J dropped 6; count of bases not matched to a gene: 3. The CDR3 DNA reads as TGCAGCGTAGGACTAGCGGGAATCGAGCAGTACTTC. Its translation: CSVGLAGIEQYF.

The sample holds one count of this clone. The rearrangement joins TRBV18 to TRBJ1-1, with a possible D match to TRBD1 (6 bases). Deletions cut 5 bases from V and 6 bases from J, with 16 bases between. Germline V gene data show CDR1 as KGHSH and CDR2 as LQKENI. The length of the CDR3 is 14 residues. CDR3 bases: TGTGCCAGCTCAGGCGACAGGATATTCGCTGAAGCTTTCTTT. Encoded protein: CASSGDRIFAEAFF.

The chain couples TRBV5-4 to TRBJ2-1; unclear D gene. Germline CDR1 is SGHNT and CDR2 is YYREEE (reference sequence). The CDR3 spans 13 residues. Trimming took 1 base from V and 6 from J, leaving 8 bases between them. CDR3 region: CASSLRLVNEQFF. Written as DNA, the CDR3 is TGTGCCAGCAGCTTGAGGCTCGTCAATGAGCAGTTCTTC.

This clone was observed a handful of times. The chain combines TRBV18 with TRBJ2-2; TRBD1 aligns across 7 bases. The CDR3 length is 15 residues. J gave up 0 bases and V 4 bases, and 2 bases lay outside the gene matches. Per germline, CDR1 KGHSH and CDR2 LQKENI. The CDR3 region is CASSRDSTNTGELFF. The CDR3 DNA reads TGTGCCAGCTCACGGGACAGCACGAACACCGGGGAGCTGTTTTTT.

The chain combines TRBV7-8 with TRBJ1-6, with 7 bases lining up with TRBD1. V lost 6 bases and J lost 0; bases outside the gene matches: 11. The length of the CDR3 is 18 residues. Germline V gene sequence: CDR1 SGHVS, CDR2 FQNEAQ. The CDR3 reads CASRSDREGSSYNSPLHF. CDR3 nucleotides: TGTGCCAGCAGATCAGACAGGGAGGGGAGCTCCTATAATTCACCCCTCCACTTT.

The chain has TRBV12-3 or TRBV12-4 and TRBJ1-1, with 7 bases matching TRBD1. The CDR3 totals 13 residues. V gave up 5 bases and J gave up 2 bases; unmatched junction bases: 2. CDR3 protein: CASSGQENTEAFF. Written as DNA, the CDR3 is TGTGCCAGCAGTGGACAGGAAAACACTGAAGCTTTCTTT.

This clone was seen only a few times. The chain has TRBV5-5 and TRBJ2-2; D is perhaps TRBD2 (6 bases). CDR3 length: 16 residues. V dropped 4 bases and J dropped 2 bases, with 15 bases sitting between them. Germline CDR1 and CDR2: SGHKS and YYEKEE (reference sequence). The CDR3 region is CASSPLGGVNTGELFF. CDR3 bases: TGTGCCAGCAGCCCCCTAGGCGGGGTAAACACCGGGGAGCTGTTTTTT.

This chain links TRBV3-1 (or the pseudogene TRBV3-2) with TRBJ2-2; no clear D gene. This CDR3 has 13 residues. V lost 6 bases and J lost 1, with 6 bases in between. The V gene's germline CDR1 is LGHDT and CDR2 YNNKEL (reference sequence). Here the CDR3 reads CASSFLNTGELFF. CDR3 DNA sequence: TGTGCCAGCAGTTTCTTGAACACCGGGGAGCTGTTTTTT.

The chain joins TRBV27 to TRBJ1-1; D perhaps matches TRBD1 (5 bases). Looked up from germline, CDR1 is MNHEY and CDR2 is SMNVEV (reference sequence). This CDR3 has 13 residues. The V gene lost 2 bases and the J gene lost 5 bases, with 9 bases spanning the gap. The CDR3 region is CASSLLGVTEAFF. The CDR3 DNA sequence: TGTGCCAGCAGTTTACTGGGGGTAACTGAAGCTTTCTTT.

The chain recombines TRBV30 with TRBJ1-3; 7 bases are a match to TRBD1. The CDR3 consists of 15 residues. Germline assignment: CDR1 GTSNPN and CDR2 SVGIG (reference sequence). V was clipped by 4 bases and J by 4 bases; unmatched bases: 10. The CDR3 region has the DNA TGTGCCTGGAACCCTGACAGGGCTAGGGGAAACACCATATATTTT. This codes for CAWNPDRARGNTIYF.

This chain links TRBV4-2 with TRBJ2-3, with a possible D match to TRBD2 (6 bases). Germline V gene sequence: CDR1 LGHNA, CDR2 YNFKEQ. Trimming pared 1 base from V and 0 bases from J, leaving 14 bases between. This CDR3 has 17 residues. CDR3 DNA sequence: TGTGCCAGCAGCCAAGGGGGAGGCGGGGCCAGCACAGATACGCAGTATTTT. Translation: CASSQGGGGASTDTQYF.

The chain links TRBV6-6 to TRBJ2-3, with D hard to call. The V gene's germline CDR1 is MNHNY and CDR2 SVGAGI (reference sequence). CDR3 size: 16 residues. Trimming stripped 11 bases from V and 0 bases from J, with 21 bases between. The CDR3 is CAVWSQTLESTDTQYF. CDR3 sequence (DNA): TGTGCCGTTTGGTCTCAAACGCTCGAAAGCACAGATACGCAGTATTTT.

Only a few counts were recorded for this clone. The V call is TRBV7-9, the J call TRBJ2-7, with D uncertain. The CDR3 is 13 amino acids. Germline-derived CDR1 and CDR2 are SEHNR and FQNEAQ (reference sequence). V lost 2 bases and J lost 0, with 5 bases in between. For the CDR3, the DNA is TGTGCCAGCAGCTTAAGGAACTCCTACGAGCAGTACTTC. Translation: CASSLRNSYEQYF.

The V and J genes are TRBV5-5 and TRBJ2-7; perhaps TRBD2 as D (5 bases). From germline, CDR1 is SGHKS and CDR2 YYEKEE (reference sequence). The CDR3 is 15 residues long. V lost 1 base and J 2 bases, leaving 13 bases between the germline ends. CDR3 sequence (DNA): TGTGCCAGCAGCTTGTTCGGCGGGCCGACCTACGAGCAGTACTTC. Encoded protein: CASSLFGGPTYEQYF.

The V gene is TRBV6-5, the J gene TRBJ1-1; D is uncertain. The CDR3 has 12 amino acids. Looked up from germline, CDR1 is MNHEY and CDR2 is SVGAGI. Trimming took off 4 bases at V and 11 bases at J, with 14 bases between the two ends. CDR3 DNA: TGTGCCAGCAGTTTGACGCCTGGTGTGGCTTTCTTT. It yields the protein CASSLTPGVAFF.

In its sample, this clone was seen once. The chain is built from TRBV27 and TRBJ2-1; the match to TRBD2 covers 11 bases. The germline CDR1 and CDR2 sequences are MNHEY and SMNVEV (reference sequence). The V gene end was trimmed by 6 bases and the J gene end by 6 bases; junction bases not matched to a gene: 7. This CDR3 is built from 15 residues. The CDR3: CASRGPGLAANEQFF. Written as DNA, the CDR3 is TGTGCCAGCAGGGGACCGGGACTAGCGGCCAATGAGCAGTTCTTC.